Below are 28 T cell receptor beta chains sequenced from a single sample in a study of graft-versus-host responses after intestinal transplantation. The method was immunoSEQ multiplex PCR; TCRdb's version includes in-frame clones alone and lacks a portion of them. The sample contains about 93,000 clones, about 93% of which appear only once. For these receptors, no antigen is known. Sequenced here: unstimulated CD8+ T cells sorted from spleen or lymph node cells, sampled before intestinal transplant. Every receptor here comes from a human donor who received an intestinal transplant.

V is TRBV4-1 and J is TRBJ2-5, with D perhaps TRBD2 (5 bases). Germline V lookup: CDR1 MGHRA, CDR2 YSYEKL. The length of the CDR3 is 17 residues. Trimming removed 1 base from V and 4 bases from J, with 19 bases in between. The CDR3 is CASSQVFSSLGRETQYF. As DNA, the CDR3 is TGCGCCAGCAGCCAAGTGTTCTCTAGCCTCGGCCGAGAGACCCAGTACTTC.

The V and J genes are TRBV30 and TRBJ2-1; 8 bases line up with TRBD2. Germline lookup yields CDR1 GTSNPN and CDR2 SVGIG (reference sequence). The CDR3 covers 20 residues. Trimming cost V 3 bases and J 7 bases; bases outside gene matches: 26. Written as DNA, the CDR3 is TGTGCCTGGAGACGAGAAACGGGACTAGTTGTTGGCGGGGGGTGGAATGAGCAGTTCTTC. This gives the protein CAWRRETGLVVGGGWNEQFF.

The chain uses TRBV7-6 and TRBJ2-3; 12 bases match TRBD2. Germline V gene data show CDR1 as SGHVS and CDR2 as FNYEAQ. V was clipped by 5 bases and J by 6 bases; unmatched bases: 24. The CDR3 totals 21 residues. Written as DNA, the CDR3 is TGTGCCAGCAGCACCACCTCGTCGGCTAGCGGGGGGGCCGCGGCATGGGATACGCAGTATTTT. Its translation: CASSTTSSASGGAAAWDTQYF.

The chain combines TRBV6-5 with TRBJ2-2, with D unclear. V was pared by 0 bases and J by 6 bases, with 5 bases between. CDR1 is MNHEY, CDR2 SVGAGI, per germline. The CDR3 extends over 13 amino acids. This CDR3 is CASSYSSAGELFF. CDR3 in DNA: TGTGCCAGCAGTTACTCATCAGCCGGGGAGCTGTTTTTT.

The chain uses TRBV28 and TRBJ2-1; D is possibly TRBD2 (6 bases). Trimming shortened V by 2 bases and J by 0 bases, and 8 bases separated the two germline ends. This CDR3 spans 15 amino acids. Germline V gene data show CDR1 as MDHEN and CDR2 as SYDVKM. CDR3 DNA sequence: TGTGCCAGCAGTTTAGGGGAGGCCTCCTACAATGAGCAGTTCTTC. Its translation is CASSLGEASYNEQFF. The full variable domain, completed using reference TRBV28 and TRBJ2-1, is DVKVTQSSRYLVKRTGEKVFLECVQDMDHENMFWYRQDPGLGLRLIYFSYDVKMKEKGDIPEGYSVSREKKERFSLILESASTNQTSMYLCASSLGEASYNEQFFGPGTRLTVL.

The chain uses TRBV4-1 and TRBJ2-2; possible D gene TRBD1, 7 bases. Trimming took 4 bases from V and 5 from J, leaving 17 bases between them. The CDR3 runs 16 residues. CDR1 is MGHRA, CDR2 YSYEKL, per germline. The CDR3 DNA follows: TGCGCCAGCAGCCTAAACGCGGGACAGACGACCGGGGAGCTGTTTTTT. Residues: CASSLNAGQTTGELFF.

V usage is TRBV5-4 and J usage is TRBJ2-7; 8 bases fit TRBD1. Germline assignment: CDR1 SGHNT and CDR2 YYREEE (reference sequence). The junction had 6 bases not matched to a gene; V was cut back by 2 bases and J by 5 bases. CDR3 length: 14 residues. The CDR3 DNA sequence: TGTGCCAGCAGCTTTTCAGGGGGCGGCGACGAGCAGTACTTC. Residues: CASSFSGGGDEQYF.

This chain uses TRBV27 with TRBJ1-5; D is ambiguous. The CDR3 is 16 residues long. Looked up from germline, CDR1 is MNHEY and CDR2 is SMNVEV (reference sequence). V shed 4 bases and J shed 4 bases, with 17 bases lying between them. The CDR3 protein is CASSYRHGGGNQPQHF. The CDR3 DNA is TGTGCCAGCAGTTACCGACACGGAGGTGGGAATCAGCCCCAGCATTTT.

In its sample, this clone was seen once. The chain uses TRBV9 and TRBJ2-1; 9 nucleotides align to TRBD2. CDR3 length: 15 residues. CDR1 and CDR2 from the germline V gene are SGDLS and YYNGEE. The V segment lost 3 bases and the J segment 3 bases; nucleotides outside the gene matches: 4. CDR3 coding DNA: TGTGCCAGCAGCGGGGCTAGCGGGGACTACAATGAGCAGTTCTTC. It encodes CASSGASGDYNEQFF.

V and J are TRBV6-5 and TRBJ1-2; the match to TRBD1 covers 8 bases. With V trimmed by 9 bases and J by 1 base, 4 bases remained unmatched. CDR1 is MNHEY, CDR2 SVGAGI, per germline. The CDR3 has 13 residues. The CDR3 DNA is TGTGCCAGAAGGACAGGGCATAACTATGGCTACACCTTC. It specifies CARRTGHNYGYTF.

CDR3: CTSSQVARDRGPYEQYF. The CDR3 DNA reads as TGCACCAGCAGCCAAGTAGCCCGGGACAGGGGGCCGTACGAGCAGTACTTC. The chain recombines TRBV1 with TRBJ2-7; TRBD1, the table's D call, lacks a check against the DNA. TRBV1 is a recognized pseudogene. The CDR3 has 17 residues.

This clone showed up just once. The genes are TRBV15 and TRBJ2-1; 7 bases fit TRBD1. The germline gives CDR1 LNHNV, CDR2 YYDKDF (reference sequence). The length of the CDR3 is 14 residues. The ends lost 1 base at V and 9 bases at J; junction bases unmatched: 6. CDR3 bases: TGTGCCACCAGCAGAGTAGCGACAGGGCTTGAGCAGTTCTTC. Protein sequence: CATSRVATGLEQFF.

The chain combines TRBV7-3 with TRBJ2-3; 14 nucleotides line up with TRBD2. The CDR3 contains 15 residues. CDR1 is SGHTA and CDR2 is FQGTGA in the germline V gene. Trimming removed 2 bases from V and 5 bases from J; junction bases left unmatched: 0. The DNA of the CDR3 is TGTGCCAGCAGCTTAGGACTAGCGGGAGGAGATACGCAGTATTTT. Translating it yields CASSLGLAGGDTQYF. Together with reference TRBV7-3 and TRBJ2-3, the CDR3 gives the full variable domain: GAGVSQTPSNKVTEKGKYVELRCDPISGHTALYWYRQSLGQGPEFLIYFQGTGAADDSGLPNDRFFAVRPEGSVSTLKIQRTERGDSAVYLCASSLGLAGGDTQYFGPGTRLTVL.

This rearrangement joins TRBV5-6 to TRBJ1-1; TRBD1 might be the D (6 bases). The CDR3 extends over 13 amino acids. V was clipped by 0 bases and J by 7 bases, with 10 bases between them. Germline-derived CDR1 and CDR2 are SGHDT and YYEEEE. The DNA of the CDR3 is TGTGCCAGCAGCTTGGCACAGGGTAATGAAGCTTTCTTT. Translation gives CASSLAQGNEAFF.

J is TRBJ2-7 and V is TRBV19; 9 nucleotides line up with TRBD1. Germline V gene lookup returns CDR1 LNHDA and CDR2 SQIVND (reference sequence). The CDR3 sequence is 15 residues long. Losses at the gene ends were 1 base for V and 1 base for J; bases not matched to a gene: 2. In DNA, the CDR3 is TGTGCCAGTAGTATAGGTGGGACAGGGTCCTACGAGCAGTACTTC. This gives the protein CASSIGGTGSYEQYF.

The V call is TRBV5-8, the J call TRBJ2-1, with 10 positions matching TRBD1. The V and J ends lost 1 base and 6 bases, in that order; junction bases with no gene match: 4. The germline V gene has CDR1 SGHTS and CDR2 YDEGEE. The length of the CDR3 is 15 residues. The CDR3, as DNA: TGTGCCAGCAGCTTGCGGGACAGGGGAGTCAATGAGCAGTTCTTC. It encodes CASSLRDRGVNEQFF.

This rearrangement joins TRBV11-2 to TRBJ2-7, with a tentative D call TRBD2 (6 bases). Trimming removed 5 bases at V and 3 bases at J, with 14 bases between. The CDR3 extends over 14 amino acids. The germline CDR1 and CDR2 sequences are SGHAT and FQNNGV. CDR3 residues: CASSPGLSYYEQYF. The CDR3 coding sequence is TGTGCCAGCAGCCCGGGACTTTCTTACTACGAGCAGTACTTC.

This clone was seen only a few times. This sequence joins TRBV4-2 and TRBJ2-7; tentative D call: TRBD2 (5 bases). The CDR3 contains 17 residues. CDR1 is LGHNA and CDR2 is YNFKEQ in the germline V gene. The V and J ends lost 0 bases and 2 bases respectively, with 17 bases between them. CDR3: CASSQDSGREGTYEQYF. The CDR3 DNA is TGTGCCAGCAGCCAAGACTCGGGTCGGGAAGGGACCTACGAGCAGTACTTC.

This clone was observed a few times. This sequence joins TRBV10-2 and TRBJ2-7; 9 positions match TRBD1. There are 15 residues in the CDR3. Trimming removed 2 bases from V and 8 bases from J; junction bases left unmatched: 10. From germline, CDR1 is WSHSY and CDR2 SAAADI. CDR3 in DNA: TGCGCCAGCAGTGAGCCATGGGACAGGGAAATGAAGCAGTACTTC. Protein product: CASSEPWDREMKQYF.

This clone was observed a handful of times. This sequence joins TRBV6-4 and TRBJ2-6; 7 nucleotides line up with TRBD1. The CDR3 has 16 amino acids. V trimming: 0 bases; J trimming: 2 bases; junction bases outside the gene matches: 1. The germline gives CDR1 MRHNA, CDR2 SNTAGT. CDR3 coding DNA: TGTGCCAGCAGTGACTCAGGGGGCGCTGGGGCCAACGTCCTGACTTTC. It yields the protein CASSDSGGAGANVLTF.

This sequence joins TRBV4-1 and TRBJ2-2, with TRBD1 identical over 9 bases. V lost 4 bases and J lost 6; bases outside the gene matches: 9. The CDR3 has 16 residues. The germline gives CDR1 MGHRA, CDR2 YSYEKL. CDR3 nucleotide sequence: TGCGCCAGCAGCCCCCGGGACAGGGTAATCGCCGGGGAGCTGTTTTTT. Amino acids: CASSPRDRVIAGELFF.

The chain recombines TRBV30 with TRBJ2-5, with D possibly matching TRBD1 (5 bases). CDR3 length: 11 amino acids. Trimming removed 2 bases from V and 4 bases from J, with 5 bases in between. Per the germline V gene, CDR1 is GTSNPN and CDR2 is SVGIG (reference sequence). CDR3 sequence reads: CAWSQGETQYF. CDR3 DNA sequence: TGTGCCTGGAGTCAGGGAGAGACCCAGTACTTC. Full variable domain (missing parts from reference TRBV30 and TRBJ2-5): SQTIHQWPATLVQPVGSPLSLECTVEGTSNPNLYWYRQAAGRGLQLLFYSVGIGQISSEVPQNLSASRPQDRQFILSSKKLLLSDSGFYLCAWSQGETQYFGPGTRLLVL.

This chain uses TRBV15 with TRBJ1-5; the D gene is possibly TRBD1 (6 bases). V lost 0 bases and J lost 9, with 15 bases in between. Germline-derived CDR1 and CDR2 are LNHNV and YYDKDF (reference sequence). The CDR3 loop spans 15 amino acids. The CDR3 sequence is CATSRDQGLGRPQHF. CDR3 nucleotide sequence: TGTGCCACCAGCAGAGACCAGGGGCTGGGTCGGCCCCAGCATTTT.

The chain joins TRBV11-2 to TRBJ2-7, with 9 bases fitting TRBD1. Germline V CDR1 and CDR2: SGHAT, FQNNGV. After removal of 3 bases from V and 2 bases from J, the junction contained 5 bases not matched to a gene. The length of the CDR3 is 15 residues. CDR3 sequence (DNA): TGTGCCAGCAGCTTTACCGGGACAGGGACCTACGAGCAGTACTTC. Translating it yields CASSFTGTGTYEQYF.

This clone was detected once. This CDR3 is CAWSAQFQGLYEQYF. As DNA, the CDR3 is TGTGCCTGGAGTGCCCAGTTTCAGGGACTATACGAGCAGTACTTC. The rearrangement links TRBV30 to TRBJ2-7; 7 bases are a match to TRBD2. The CDR3 contains 15 residues. With 1 base clipped from V and 4 bases from J, the junction kept 10 bases outside the gene matches. The germline V gene has CDR1 GTSNPN and CDR2 SVGIG (reference sequence).

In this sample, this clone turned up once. The CDR3 DNA sequence: TGTGCCAGCAGCTTGACTCAGGCCACTAACTATGGCTACACCTTC. Translated, it gives CASSLTQATNYGYTF. V gene TRBV5-8 combines with J gene TRBJ1-2; no reliable D call. CDR1 and CDR2 (germline): SGHTS, YDEGEE. V was trimmed by 1 base and J by 0 bases, leaving 10 bases between them. This CDR3 is 15 amino acids long.

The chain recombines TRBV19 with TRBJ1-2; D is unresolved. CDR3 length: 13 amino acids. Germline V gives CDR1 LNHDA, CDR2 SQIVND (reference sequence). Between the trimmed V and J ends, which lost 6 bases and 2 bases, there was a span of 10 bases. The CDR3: CASRDSGNYGYTF. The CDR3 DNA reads TGTGCCAGTAGGGATTCAGGAAACTATGGCTACACCTTC.

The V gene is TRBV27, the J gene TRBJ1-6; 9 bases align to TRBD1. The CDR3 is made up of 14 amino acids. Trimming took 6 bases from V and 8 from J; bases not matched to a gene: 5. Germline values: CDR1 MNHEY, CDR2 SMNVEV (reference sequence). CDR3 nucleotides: TGTGCCAGCAGCCCCGGGACAGGGCATTCACCCCTCCACTTT. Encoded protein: CASSPGTGHSPLHF.